This is a list of T cell receptor beta chains from one sample in a study of spatial heterogeneity in lung cancer. TCRdb itself ran the 5' RACE reads through MiXCR, one entry per CDR3 protein. The table lists about 82,000 distinct CDR3 sequences, around 13% of them singletons, with 4.6% in the top ten. Sequences were derived from PBMCs, sampled at surgery. These TCRs come from a male donor with early-stage non-small cell lung cancer. Each CDR3 is given with its conserved first and last residue. A D gene is named only where the DNA matches it firmly. Not all rows give a size; the values are once, few, many and, for expanded clones, a class.

clone_size	v_call	d_call	j_call	cdr3_length	cdr3_aa	cdr3_nt
few	TRBV24-1	.	TRBJ2-1	15	CATAGGSHDYNEQFF	TGTGCCACAGCCGGAGGGTCCCACGACTACAATGAGCAGTTCTTC
few	TRBV6-2/TRBV6-3	TRBD2	TRBJ2-7	14	CASTSAGVPYEQYF	TGTGCCAGCACCTCGGCGGGAGTCCCCTACGAGCAGTACTTC
few	TRBV7-2	.	TRBJ2-1	15	CASSLAPGTRSEQFF	TGTGCCAGCAGCTTAGCCCCGGGAACTAGGAGTGAGCAGTTCTTC
few	TRBV7-8	TRBD2	TRBJ2-7	15	CASSLRLAGPYEQYF	TGTGCCAGCAGCTTAAGACTAGCGGGACCCTACGAGCAGTACTTC
few	TRBV9	.	TRBJ1-2	15	CASSVGPGPTYGYTF	TGTGCCAGCAGCGTAGGTCCAGGTCCTACCTATGGCTACACCTTC
.	TRBV5-6	TRBD2	TRBJ2-2	17	CASFPEGLAGTTGELFF	TGTGCCAGTTTTCCTGAGGGGCTAGCGGGAACCACCGGGGAGCTGTTTTTT
many	TRBV27	TRBD1	TRBJ1-5	15	CASSLDRGDNQPQHF	TGTGCCAGCAGTTTGGACAGGGGGGACAATCAGCCCCAGCATTTT
few	TRBV5-5	.	TRBJ2-7	14	CASSLGRILYEQYF	TGTGCCAGCAGCTTGGGGCGGATCCTCTACGAGCAGTACTTC
many	TRBV20-1	TRBD1	TRBJ1-2	13	CSANGQGNYGYTF	TGCAGTGCGAACGGACAGGGGAACTATGGCTACACCTTC
few	TRBV12-3/TRBV12-4	.	TRBJ2-3	13	CATSKPPEDTQYF	TGTGCCACCTCAAAACCCCCGGAGGATACGCAGTATTTT
few	TRBV27	.	TRBJ2-2	13	CASSLSEGGELFF	TGTGCCAGCAGTTTATCGGAGGGCGGGGAGCTGTTTTTT
once	TRBV5-1	.	TRBJ2-7	13	CASSLKAYYKQYF	TGCGCCAGCAGCTTGAAGGCGTACTATAAGCAGTACTTC
.	TRBV19	TRBD1	TRBJ2-2	15	CASRLTGGWAGELFF	TGTGCCAGTAGATTGACAGGGGGTTGGGCCGGGGAGCTGTTTTTT
few	TRBV3-1	.	TRBJ1-1	12	CASSQGTTEAFF	TGTGCCAGCAGCCAGGGGACAACTGAAGCTTTCTTT
few	TRBV6-5	.	TRBJ1-6	13	CASSYSRNSPLHF	TGTGCCAGCAGTTACTCGAGAAATTCACCCCTCCACTTT
few	TRBV5-1	TRBD2	TRBJ2-7	17	CASSLETSGGGSYEQYF	TGCGCCAGCAGCTTGGAGACTAGCGGGGGGGGATCCTACGAGCAGTACTTC
few	TRBV14	.	TRBJ1-1	13	CASSQLAGAEAFF	TGTGCCAGCAGCCAGCTTGCGGGGGCTGAAGCTTTCTTT
many	TRBV20-1	.	TRBJ1-1	14	CSARDGASNTEAFF	TGCAGTGCTAGAGACGGGGCCTCGAACACTGAAGCTTTCTTT
.	TRBV18	.	TRBJ2-7	14	CASSPGAGANEQYF	TGTGCCAGCTCACCGGGGGCGGGAGCCAACGAGCAGTACTTC
.	TRBV12-3/TRBV12-4	.	TRBJ2-5	16	CASSSRRDNRQETQYF	TGTGCCAGCAGCTCCCGCCGGGACAACCGACAAGAGACCCAGTACTTC
.	TRBV7-8	.	TRBJ1-4	13	CASRRGEGEKLFF	TGTGCCAGCAGACGGGGGGAGGGGGAAAAACTGTTTTTT
.	TRBV7-2	TRBD1	TRBJ2-5	15	CASSLMWTGQETQYF	TGTGCCAGCAGCCTCATGTGGACAGGACAAGAGACCCAGTACTTC
.	TRBV29-1	.	TRBJ2-6	15	CSVGDGSSGANVLTF	TGCAGCGTTGGGGACGGTAGCTCTGGGGCCAACGTCCTGACTTTC
few	TRBV6-1	TRBD2	TRBJ2-1	16	CASSEASGGLGYEQFF	TGTGCCAGCAGTGAAGCGAGCGGGGGGCTAGGATATGAGCAGTTCTTC
.	TRBV5-1	TRBD1	TRBJ1-5	14	CASSQGTGDQPQHF	TGCGCCAGCAGCCAGGGGACAGGGGATCAGCCCCAGCATTTT
few	TRBV12-3/TRBV12-4	.	TRBJ1-6	14	CASSLSPNNSPLHF	TGTGCCAGCAGTTTAAGTCCAAACAACTCACCCCTCCACTTT
.	TRBV29-1	.	TRBJ1-4	13	CSVGGAVNEKLFF	TGCAGCGTTGGAGGGGCCGTTAATGAAAAACTGTTTTTT
.	TRBV12-3/TRBV12-4	.	TRBJ1-5	13	CASSGSAGQPQHF	TGTGCCAGCAGCGGGTCAGCGGGGCAGCCCCAGCATTTT
few	TRBV19	TRBD1	TRBJ1-2	15	CASSIRDRVSTGYTF	TGTGCCAGTAGTATACGGGACAGGGTTTCCACTGGCTACACCTTC
many	TRBV20-1	.	TRBJ1-2	14	CSADNPGPLKGYTF	TGCAGTGCTGATAATCCGGGACCCCTCAAGGGCTACACCTTC
once	TRBV3-1	.	TRBJ2-7	13	CASSQGRGYEQYF	TGTGCCAGCAGCCAAGGGCGAGGATACGAGCAGTACTTC
few	TRBV6-2/TRBV6-3	.	TRBJ2-7	14	CASSYFQDLYEQYF	TGTGCCAGCAGTTACTTTCAGGACCTCTACGAGCAGTACTTC
.	TRBV9	.	TRBJ2-1	15	CASSVLGGPYNEQFF	TGTGCCAGCAGCGTTCTAGGGGGTCCGTACAATGAGCAGTTCTTC
.	TRBV29-1	.	TRBJ2-2	14	CSVEEGANTGELFF	TGCAGCGTTGAAGAGGGGGCGAACACCGGGGAGCTGTTTTTT
few	TRBV3-1	.	TRBJ2-7	12	CASSQVRSEQYF	TGTGCCAGCAGCCAAGTTAGATCCGAGCAGTACTTC
few	TRBV2	TRBD1	TRBJ2-1	14	CASSTGAGYNEQFF	TGTGCCAGCAGTACAGGGGCGGGCTACAATGAGCAGTTCTTC
few	TRBV5-1	.	TRBJ2-3	18	CASSLGRSGTSGTDTQYF	TGCGCCAGCAGCTTGGGGCGATCAGGGACGTCGGGCACAGATACGCAGTATTTT
.	TRBV5-1	.	TRBJ2-1	12	CASSFERGEQFF	TGCGCCAGCAGCTTCGAACGGGGTGAGCAGTTCTTC
many	TRBV30	.	TRBJ1-3	14	CAWRPAPAGNTIYF	TGTGCCTGGCGCCCCGCCCCGGCTGGAAACACCATATATTTT
few	TRBV20-1	.	TRBJ1-1	15	CSARAPQGGGTEAFF	TGCAGTGCTAGGGCCCCTCAGGGAGGGGGGACTGAAGCTTTCTTT
.	TRBV9	.	TRBJ2-5	18	CASSVEVKGTSYQETQYF	TGTGCCAGCAGCGTAGAGGTAAAGGGGACTTCGTACCAAGAGACCCAGTACTTC
.	TRBV27	.	TRBJ1-4	13	CASSYLNREKLFF	TGTGCCAGCAGTTACTTGAACAGGGAAAAACTGTTTTTT
many	TRBV30	.	TRBJ2-7	14	CAWSSTGPGSGQYF	TGTGCCTGGAGTAGTACGGGTCCAGGGTCTGGGCAGTACTTC
.	TRBV7-9	TRBD2	TRBJ2-7	15	CASTLSGPGGGEQYF	TGTGCCAGCACCTTATCGGGACCGGGGGGGGGAGAGCAGTACTTC
few	TRBV7-9	TRBD2	TRBJ2-1	16	CASNRGASGGYNEQFF	TGTGCCAGCAACCGGGGGGCCAGCGGGGGTTACAATGAGCAGTTCTTC
few	TRBV12-5	.	TRBJ1-1	13	CASGLGRDTEAFF	TGTGCTAGTGGTTTGGGTCGGGACACTGAAGCTTTCTTT
many	TRBV28	TRBD1	TRBJ1-5	14	CASSLTGRTQPQHF	TGTGCCAGCAGTTTGACAGGGAGAACTCAGCCCCAGCATTTT
.	TRBV29-1	TRBD2	TRBJ2-1	16	CSVEEKGLAGVVEQFF	TGCAGCGTTGAAGAAAAGGGACTAGCGGGAGTGGTTGAGCAGTTCTTC
many	TRBV5-1	.	TRBJ1-1	14	CASSLDGVNTEAFF	TGCGCCAGCAGCTTGGACGGAGTGAACACTGAAGCTTTCTTT